There are many counts of the clone carrying this T cell receptor (beta chain). Its antigen is currently unknown. V was pared by 4 bases and J by 5 bases, with 6 bases of the junction left unmatched. Looked up from germline, CDR1 is DFQATT and CDR2 is SNEGSKA (reference sequence). CDR3 length: 14 amino acids. As it was prepared, the TCRbeta library received unique molecular identifiers. TCRdb re-derived calls from the PCR reads in MiXCR, one entry per CDR3 protein. The sample yields roughly 500,000 distinct CDR3 sequences, roughly a tenth seen once. This record comes from a study of T-cell reconstitution after alpha-beta-depleted transplantation in children. General observations from the study: At day 60, the high TCRbeta diversity found in some patients originated from recipient T cells and thymic progenitors that had survived. Counts and diversity of T cells one year after transplant came mostly from newly produced T cells. Several hundred expanded graft clones reportedly were the source of alpha-beta T cells about two months after transplant.

This sequence was found in a child under 10 years old with inherited bone marrow failure, due to receive a stem cell transplant. The material was PBMCs, obtained before TCRalphabeta/CD19-depleted stem cell transplant. This chain connects TRBV20-1 to TRBJ2-3, with TRBD2 matching over 10 bases. The CDR3 region is CSATRAGGVDTQYF. The CDR3 region has the DNA TGCAGTGCTACCCGAGCGGGAGGGGTAGATACGCAGTATTTT.